This T cell receptor beta chain was captured by sequencing in a study of glioma-infiltrating T cells. The iRepertoire nested amplicon-rescue multiplex PCR amplified TCR alpha and beta CDR3s from RNA. TCRdb processed the multiplex PCR reads anew with MiXCR; each CDR3 protein has one entry. The table records approximately 90,000 distinct CDR3 sequences, 20% to 25% of them present only once. At least ten counts were recorded for this clonotype. Germline CDR1 LNHDA, CDR2 SQIVND (reference sequence). The CDR3 totals 13 residues. The germline V and J ends were trimmed by 3 bases and 3 bases, with 9 bases remaining between them.

The sequence was collected from a human donor with low-grade glioma or glioblastoma, undergoing nonglioma brain surgery, or in good health (not recorded which). Material: glioma tissue, nonneoplastic brain tissue, or PBMCs (not recorded which). This rearrangement joins TRBV19 to TRBJ2-7; D not certain. CDR3 protein: CASSIEEYYEQYF. In DNA, the CDR3 is TGTGCCAGTAGTATTGAGGAATACTACGAGCAGTACTTC.